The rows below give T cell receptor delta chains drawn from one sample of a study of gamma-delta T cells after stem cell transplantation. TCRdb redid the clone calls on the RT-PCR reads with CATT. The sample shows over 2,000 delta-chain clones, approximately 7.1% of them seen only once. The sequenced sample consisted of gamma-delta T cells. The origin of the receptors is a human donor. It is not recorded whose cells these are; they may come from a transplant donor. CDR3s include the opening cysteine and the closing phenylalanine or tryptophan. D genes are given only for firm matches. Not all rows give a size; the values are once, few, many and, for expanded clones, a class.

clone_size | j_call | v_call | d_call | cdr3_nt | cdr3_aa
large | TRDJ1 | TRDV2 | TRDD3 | TGTGCCTGTGACGCGGTACTGGGGGATACAACCGATAAACTCATCTTT | CACDAVLGDTTDKLIF
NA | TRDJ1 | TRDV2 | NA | TGTGCCTGTGACCCCATTGAGGAGTACACCGATAAACTCATCTTT | CACDPIEEYTDKLIF
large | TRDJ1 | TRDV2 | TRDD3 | TGTGCCTGTGACACCGTACTGGGGGAGACCCGGGACACCGATAAACTCATCTTT | CACDTVLGETRDTDKLIF
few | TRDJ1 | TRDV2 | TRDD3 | TGTGCCTGTGGCACGCTCTCTTCTACTGGGGGATATAGGGACACCGATAAACTCATCTTT | CACGTLSSTGGYRDTDKLIF
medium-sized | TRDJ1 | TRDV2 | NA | TGTGCCTGTGACTTCATTCGGGGATTGTTGGATGAACTCATCTTT | CACDFIRGLLDELIF
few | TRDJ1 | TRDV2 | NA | TGTGCCTGTGACACCGTGACGGCGGCTCGGGTTAGCACCGATAAACTCATCTTT | CACDTVTAARVSTDKLIF
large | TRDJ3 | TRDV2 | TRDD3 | TGTGCCTGTGACACCGTCGCAACTGGGGGACCCAGCACCTGGGACACCCGACAGATGTTTTTC | CACDTVATGGPSTWDTRQMFF
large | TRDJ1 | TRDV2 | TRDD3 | TGTGCCTGTGACACGATAGGAGGCAGTACTGGGGAGGACACCGATAAACTCATCTTT | CACDTIGGSTGEDTDKLIF
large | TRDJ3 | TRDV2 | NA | TGTGCCTGTGACACCGTCGCTCCCGGGGGAACCTCCTGGGACACCCGACAGATGTTTTTC | CACDTVAPGGTSWDTRQMFF
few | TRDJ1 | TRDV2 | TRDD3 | TGTGCCTGTGACACCGTGGGGGGCCAGGTGGATACGGTTTCCGATAAACTCATCTTT | CACDTVGGQVDTVSDKLIF
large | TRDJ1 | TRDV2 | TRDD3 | TGTGCCTGTGACACCTTGGAGACTGGGGGATCAGAAGGTAATAAACTCATCTTT | CACDTLETGGSEGNKLIF
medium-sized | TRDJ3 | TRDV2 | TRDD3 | TGTGCCTGTGACCTCGTACTGGGGGATACGAGCTCCTGGGACACCCGACAGATGTTTTTC | CACDLVLGDTSSWDTRQMFF
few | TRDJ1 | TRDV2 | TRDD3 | TGTGCCTGTGACACCGTACAGACTGGGGTATACGCACCATACACCGATACACTCATCTTT | CACDTVQTGVYAPYTDTLIF
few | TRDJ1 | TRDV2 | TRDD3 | TGTGCCTGTGACGCCGTTGAGCCCTCGCTGGGGGATACGAGGACCGATACACTCATCTTT | CACDAVEPSLGDTRTDTLIF
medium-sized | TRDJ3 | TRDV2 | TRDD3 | TGTGCCTGTGACACAGGCTTTCCACTCCCCGTACTGGGGGATACTAGCTCCTGGGACGCCCGACAGATGTTTTTC | CACDTGFPLPVLGDTSSWDARQMFF
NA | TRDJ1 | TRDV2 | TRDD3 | TGTGCCTGTGTCGCACTGGGGGATATGGCCGATAAACTCATCTTT | CACVALGDMADKLIF
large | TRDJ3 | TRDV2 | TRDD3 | TGTGCCTGTGACACTCTGGGGGATACTACCTGGGACACCCGACAGATGTTTTTC | CACDTLGDTTWDTRQMFF
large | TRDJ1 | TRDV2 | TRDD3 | TGTGCCTGTGACATGGTACTGGGGGATACTCCGACCACCGATAAACTCATCTTT | CACDMVLGDTPTTDKLIF
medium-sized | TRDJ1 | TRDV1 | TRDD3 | TGTGCTCTTGGGGCTAAACCCGAGGGCTGGGGGGCCACCGATAAACTCATCTTT | CALGAKPEGWGATDKLIF
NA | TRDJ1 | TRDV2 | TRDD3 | TGTGCCTGTGACACCTTAGCCCGACTGGGGGATACACGGACCGATAAACTCATCTTT | CACDTLARLGDTRTDKLIF
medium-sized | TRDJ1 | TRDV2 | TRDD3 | TGTGCCTGTGAAAAACTACTGGGGGATAAAAATGATACCGATAAACTCATCTTT | CACEKLLGDKNDTDKLIF
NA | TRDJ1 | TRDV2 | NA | TGTGCCTGTGACACCCTACCGTCAGTCGATGGGGTATACGGCTACACCGCTAAACTCATCTTT | CACDTLPSVDGVYGYTAKLIF
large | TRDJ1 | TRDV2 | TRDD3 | TGTGCCTGTGTCCCACTGGGGGATTGGCAGGATAAACTCATCTTT | CACVPLGDWQDKLIF
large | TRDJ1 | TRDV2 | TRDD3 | TGTGCCTGTGACCGACTGGGGGGGACCGATAAACTCATCTTT | CACDRLGGTDKLIF
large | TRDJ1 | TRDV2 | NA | TGTGCCTGTGACAGTCTACTGGCAATACGGACCGATAAACTCATCTTT | CACDSLLAIRTDKLIF
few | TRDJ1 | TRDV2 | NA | TGTGCCTGTGACGACGTACTGGGAAACGGGTACACCGATAAACTCATCTTT | CACDDVLGNGYTDKLIF
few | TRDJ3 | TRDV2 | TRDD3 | TGTGCCTGTGACACTACTGGGGGATACGTCTCCTGGGACACCCGACAGATGTTTTTC | CACDTTGGYVSWDTRQMFF
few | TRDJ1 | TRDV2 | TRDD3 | TGTGCCTGTGACACCGTGCTGGGGGTTTACCGGTACACCGATAAACTCATCTTT | CACDTVLGVYRYTDKLIF
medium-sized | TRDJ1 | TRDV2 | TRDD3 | TGTGCCTGTGACAATCTGGGGGATATCATCGATAAACTCATCTTT | CACDNLGDIIDKLIF
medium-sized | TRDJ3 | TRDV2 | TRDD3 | TGTGCCTGTGACGCTACTGGGGGATATATCCCCTCCTGGGACACCCGACAGATGTTTTTC | CACDATGGYIPSWDTRQMFF
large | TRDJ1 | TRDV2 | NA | TGTGCCTGTGACTCCCTTGCGTCTGGCGATACAGTCCCCTACACCGATAAACTCATCTTT | CACDSLASGDTVPYTDKLIF
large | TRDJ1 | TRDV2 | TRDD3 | TGTGCCTGTGACGCCGTTGAGCACTCGCTGGGGGATACGAGGACCGATAAACTCATCTTT | CACDAVEHSLGDTRTDKLIF
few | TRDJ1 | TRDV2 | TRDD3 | TGTGCCTGCGGCTCTCTGGGGGATACGGAGGACACCGATAAACTCATCTTT | CACGSLGDTEDTDKLIF
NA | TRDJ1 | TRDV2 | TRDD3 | TGTGCCTGTGACATTCTGGGGGCTAACACCGATAACCTCATCTTT | CACDILGANTDNLIF
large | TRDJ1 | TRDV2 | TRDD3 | TGTGCCTGTGACTCCGTACTGGGGGATACCCGTTACACCGATAAACTCATCTTT | CACDSVLGDTRYTDKLIF
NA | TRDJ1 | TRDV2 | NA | TGTGCCTGTAACGGTCTGGGAGTACTGGTGGATCTGTTTTACACCGATACACTCATCTTT | CACNGLGVLVDLFYTDTLIF
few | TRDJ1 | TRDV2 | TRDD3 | TGTGCCTGTGACATCTTAATCCTGGGGGATTCCTACGGAGACACCGATAAACCCATCTTT | CACDILILGDSYGDTDKPIF
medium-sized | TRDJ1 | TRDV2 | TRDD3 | TGTGCCTGTGACCCCTTGCACCAAAACTGGGGGGTATGGGGCTTTCCCACCGATAAACTCATCTTT | CACDPLHQNWGVWGFPTDKLIF
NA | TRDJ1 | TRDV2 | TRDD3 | TGCGCCTGTGACACTCTCCGAGCGAGGCTGGGGGATAGTTCGTACACCGCTAAACTCATCTTT | CACDTLRARLGDSSYTAKLIF
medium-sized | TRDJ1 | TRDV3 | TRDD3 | TGTGCCTTTCGACTTCTATTTCTTCCCACTGGGGGATCTAAACTCATCTTT | CAFRLLFLPTGGSKLIF
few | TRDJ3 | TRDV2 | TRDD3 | TGTGCCTGTGACTCGATACTGGGGGATACCTCCTGGGACACCCGACAGATGTTTTTC | CACDSILGDTSWDTRQMFF
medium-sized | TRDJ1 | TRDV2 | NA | TGTGCCTGTGACACAGTTGGGCTGCCGAACTCCCATACCGATAAACTCATCTTT | CACDTVGLPNSHTDKLIF